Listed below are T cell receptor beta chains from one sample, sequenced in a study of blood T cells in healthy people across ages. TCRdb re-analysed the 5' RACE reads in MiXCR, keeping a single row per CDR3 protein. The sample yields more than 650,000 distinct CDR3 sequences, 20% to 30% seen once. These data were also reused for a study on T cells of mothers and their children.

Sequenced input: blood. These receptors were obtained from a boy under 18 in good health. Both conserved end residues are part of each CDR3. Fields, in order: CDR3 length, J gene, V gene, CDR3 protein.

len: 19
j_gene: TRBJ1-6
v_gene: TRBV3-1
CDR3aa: CASSRNYPGRSSYNSPLHF

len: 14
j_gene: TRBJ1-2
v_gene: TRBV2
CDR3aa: CASSEDTLDYGYTF

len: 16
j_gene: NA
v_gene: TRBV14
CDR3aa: CASSQEYRVNSYEQYF

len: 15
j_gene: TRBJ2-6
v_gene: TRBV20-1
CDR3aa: CSARDGGLGANVLTF

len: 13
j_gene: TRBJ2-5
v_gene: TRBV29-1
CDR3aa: CSVERSRGETQYF

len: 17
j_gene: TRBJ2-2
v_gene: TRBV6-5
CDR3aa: CASIGGRPRWGAGELFF

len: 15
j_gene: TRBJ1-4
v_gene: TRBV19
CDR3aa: CASSAYRGTNEKLFF

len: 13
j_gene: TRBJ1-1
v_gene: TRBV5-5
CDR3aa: CASSLNGHTEAFF

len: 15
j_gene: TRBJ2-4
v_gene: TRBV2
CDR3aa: CASSEDQGTGNIQYF

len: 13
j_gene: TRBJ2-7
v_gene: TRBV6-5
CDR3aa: CASSYRQGNEQYF

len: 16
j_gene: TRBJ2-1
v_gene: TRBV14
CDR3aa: CASSQDGRSSYNEQFF

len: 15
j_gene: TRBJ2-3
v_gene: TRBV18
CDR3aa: CASSPSQLASDTQYF

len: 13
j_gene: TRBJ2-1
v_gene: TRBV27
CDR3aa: CASSPRRTNEQFF

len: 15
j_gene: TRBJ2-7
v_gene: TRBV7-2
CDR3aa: CASSLNSGGSYEQYF

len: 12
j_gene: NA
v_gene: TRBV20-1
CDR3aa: CSAATGGYEQYF

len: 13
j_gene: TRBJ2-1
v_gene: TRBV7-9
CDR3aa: CAGAGTGIFEQFF

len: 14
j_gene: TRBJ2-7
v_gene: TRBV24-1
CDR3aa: CATRTGRISYEQYF

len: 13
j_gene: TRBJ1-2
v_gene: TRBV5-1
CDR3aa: CASSFRGNYGYTF

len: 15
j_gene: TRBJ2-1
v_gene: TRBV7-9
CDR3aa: CASPKLGEEYNEQFF

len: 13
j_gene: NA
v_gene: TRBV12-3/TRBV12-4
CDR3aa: CASSFGHFNEQFF

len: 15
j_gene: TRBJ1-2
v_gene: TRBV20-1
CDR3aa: CSAREGGQEAGGYTF

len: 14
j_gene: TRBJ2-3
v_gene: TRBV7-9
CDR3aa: CASTLGVSTDTQYF

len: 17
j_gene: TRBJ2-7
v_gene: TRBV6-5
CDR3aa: CASSYLPGQGGVYEQYF

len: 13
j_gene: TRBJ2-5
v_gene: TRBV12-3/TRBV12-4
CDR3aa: CASSLLTPGTQYF

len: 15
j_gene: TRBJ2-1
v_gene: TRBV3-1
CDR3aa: CASSRGGSAYNEQFF

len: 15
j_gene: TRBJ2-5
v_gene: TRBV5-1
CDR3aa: CASSLVLAGEETQYF

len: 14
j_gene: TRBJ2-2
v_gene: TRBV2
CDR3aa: CASSVSRNTGELFF

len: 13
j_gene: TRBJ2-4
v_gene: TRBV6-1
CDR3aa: CASLELAKNIQYF